A selection of T cell receptor beta chains follows, all from one sample in a study of T cells expressing NK-cell markers. TCRdb derives one entry per CDR3 protein from the 5' RACE reads, leaving out DNA. This listing includes a few hundred thousand distinct CDR3 sequences. Sequencing used blood T cells: a sorted CD56 or NKG2C T cell subset, CD4+ or CD8+ T cells, or bulk PBMC T cells (not recorded which). The receptors stem from a man aged 18 to 30 in good health. Each CDR3 is given with its conserved first and last residue.

j_call: TRBJ2-3
v_call: TRBV20-1
cdr3_aa: CSARSAGDLDTQYF

j_call: TRBJ2-3
v_call: TRBV5-5
cdr3_aa: CASSLLQDRLGTQYF

j_call: TRBJ1-6
v_call: TRBV5-5
cdr3_aa: CASSLGTPGGSPLHF

j_call: TRBJ1-6
v_call: TRBV7-3
cdr3_aa: CASSSSAGKNSPLHF

j_call: TRBJ2-2
v_call: TRBV19
cdr3_aa: CASSISRMGQRNTGELFF

j_call: TRBJ2-1
v_call: TRBV12-3/TRBV12-4
cdr3_aa: CASSKGTARNEQFF

j_call: TRBJ2-5
v_call: TRBV4-3
cdr3_aa: CASSHLGRSETQYF

j_call: TRBJ2-7
v_call: TRBV12-3/TRBV12-4
cdr3_aa: CASLGSGSVDEQYF

j_call: TRBJ2-1
v_call: TRBV5-1
cdr3_aa: CASFRQGKNEQFF

j_call: TRBJ2-7
v_call: TRBV14
cdr3_aa: CASSRGSGRSLYEQYF

j_call: TRBJ2-1
v_call: TRBV7-9
cdr3_aa: CASSLLLGVGSEQFF

j_call: TRBJ1-1
v_call: TRBV5-4
cdr3_aa: CASSLSGSRGTEAFF

j_call: TRBJ2-2
v_call: TRBV6-1
cdr3_aa: CASSLRRLAGAHTGELFF

j_call: TRBJ1-4
v_call: TRBV7-2
cdr3_aa: CASSFDSETNEKLFF

j_call: TRBJ2-7
v_call: TRBV11-1
cdr3_aa: CASSLSPPWRGAYEQYF

j_call: TRBJ2-1
v_call: TRBV6-5
cdr3_aa: CASRGREGTNEQFF

j_call: TRBJ2-7
v_call: TRBV18
cdr3_aa: CASSPQGAPSYEQYF

j_call: TRBJ1-2
v_call: TRBV6-6
cdr3_aa: CASSYGGAQGYTF

j_call: TRBJ2-1
v_call: TRBV9
cdr3_aa: CASSGTGGRKFF

j_call: TRBJ1-5
v_call: TRBV5-1
cdr3_aa: CASSLGGLGRNQPQHF

j_call: TRBJ1-2
v_call: TRBV6-5
cdr3_aa: CASSPRRGAPDYGYTF

j_call: TRBJ2-1
v_call: TRBV29-1
cdr3_aa: CSVDGASGRPYNEQFF

j_call: TRBJ2-5
v_call: TRBV21-1
cdr3_aa: CASSRTGDDWETQYF

j_call: TRBJ2-1
v_call: TRBV3-1
cdr3_aa: CASSRDGGLAGREQFF

j_call: TRBJ1-2
v_call: TRBV27
cdr3_aa: CASSSRVLGQGLYGYTF

j_call: TRBJ1-2
v_call: TRBV24-1
cdr3_aa: CATSDPGQKNYGYTF

j_call: TRBJ2-3
v_call: TRBV5-1
cdr3_aa: CASSLLGESTQYF

j_call: TRBJ1-1
v_call: TRBV18
cdr3_aa: CASSQGTNTEAFF

j_call: TRBJ2-2
v_call: TRBV5-8
cdr3_aa: CASSSRDRANTGELFF

j_call: TRBJ2-7
v_call: TRBV6-2/TRBV6-3
cdr3_aa: CASSSVRTEQYF

j_call: TRBJ2-1
v_call: TRBV3-1
cdr3_aa: CASRKAGLAGEEQFF

j_call: TRBJ2-3
v_call: TRBV12-3/TRBV12-4
cdr3_aa: CASSSRTVTDTQYF

j_call: TRBJ2-7
v_call: TRBV6-1
cdr3_aa: CASSESLTSRSLYEQYF

j_call: TRBJ2-1
v_call: TRBV11-2
cdr3_aa: CASRRGTSGSDEQFF

j_call: TRBJ2-3
v_call: TRBV18
cdr3_aa: CASSPQRRELDTQYF

j_call: TRBJ2-1
v_call: TRBV5-4
cdr3_aa: CASSLVALLGHNNEQFF

j_call: TRBJ2-1
v_call: TRBV12-3/TRBV12-4
cdr3_aa: CASSLGKASGVNEQFF

j_call: TRBJ2-1
v_call: TRBV20-1
cdr3_aa: CSASQLLPRGGFPYNEQFF

j_call: TRBJ2-1
v_call: TRBV20-1
cdr3_aa: CSVNTVRRGYNEQFF

j_call: TRBJ1-3
v_call: TRBV27
cdr3_aa: CASLNLSGNTIYF

j_call: TRBJ2-3
v_call: TRBV14
cdr3_aa: CASSQDSGGWASTDTQYF

j_call: TRBJ2-1
v_call: TRBV11-2
cdr3_aa: CASSLGRQGVNEQFF

j_call: TRBJ2-7
v_call: TRBV20-1
cdr3_aa: CSGLGLANSYEQYF

j_call: TRBJ1-1
v_call: TRBV29-1
cdr3_aa: CSVVGGQGTANTEAFF

j_call: TRBJ2-3
v_call: TRBV7-7
cdr3_aa: CASSPPPTGHDTQYF

j_call: TRBJ1-4
v_call: TRBV5-6
cdr3_aa: CASSIRQGTGEKLFF

j_call: TRBJ2-5
v_call: TRBV6-1
cdr3_aa: CASSPRGMGEETQYF

j_call: TRBJ1-2
v_call: TRBV20-1
cdr3_aa: CSASEIGGGGQGYGYTF

j_call: TRBJ2-5
v_call: TRBV6-2/TRBV6-3
cdr3_aa: CATHRGETQYF

j_call: TRBJ2-3
v_call: TRBV6-5
cdr3_aa: CASSYSSGTSGPNTDTQYF

j_call: TRBJ2-2
v_call: TRBV5-6
cdr3_aa: CASKKSRSTGELFF

j_call: TRBJ1-3
v_call: TRBV9
cdr3_aa: CASSVGPGMDGNTIYF